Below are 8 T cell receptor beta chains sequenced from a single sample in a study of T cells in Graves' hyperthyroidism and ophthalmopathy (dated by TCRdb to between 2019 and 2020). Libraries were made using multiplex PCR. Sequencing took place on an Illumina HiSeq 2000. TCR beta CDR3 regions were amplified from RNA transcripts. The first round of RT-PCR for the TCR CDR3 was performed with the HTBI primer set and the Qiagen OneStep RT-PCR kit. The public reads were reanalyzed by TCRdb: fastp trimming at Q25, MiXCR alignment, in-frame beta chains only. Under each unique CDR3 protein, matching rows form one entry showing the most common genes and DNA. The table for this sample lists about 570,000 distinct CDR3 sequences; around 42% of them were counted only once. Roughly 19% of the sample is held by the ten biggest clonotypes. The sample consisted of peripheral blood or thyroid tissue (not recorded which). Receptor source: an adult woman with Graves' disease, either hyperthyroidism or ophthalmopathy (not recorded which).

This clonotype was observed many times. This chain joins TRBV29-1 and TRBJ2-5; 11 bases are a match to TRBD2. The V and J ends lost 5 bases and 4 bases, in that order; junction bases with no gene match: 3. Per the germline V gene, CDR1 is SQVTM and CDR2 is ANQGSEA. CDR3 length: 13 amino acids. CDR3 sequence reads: CSVLGLAVETQYF. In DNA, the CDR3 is TGCAGCGTTCTGGGACTAGCGGTAGAGACCCAGTACTTC.

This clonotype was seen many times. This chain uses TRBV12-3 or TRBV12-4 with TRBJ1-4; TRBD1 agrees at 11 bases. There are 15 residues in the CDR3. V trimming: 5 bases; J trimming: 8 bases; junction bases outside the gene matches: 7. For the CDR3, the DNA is TGTGCCAGCAGTCCTTCCCGGGACAGGGGGGAAAAACTGTTTTTT. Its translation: CASSPSRDRGEKLFF.

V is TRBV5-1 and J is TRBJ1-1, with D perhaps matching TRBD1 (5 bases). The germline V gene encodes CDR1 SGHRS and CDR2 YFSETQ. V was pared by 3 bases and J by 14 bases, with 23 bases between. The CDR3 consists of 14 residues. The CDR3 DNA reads TGCGCCAGCAGCTCCGGGCCCAGGGAACCTGAGCAGTTCTTT. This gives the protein CASSSGPREPEQFF.

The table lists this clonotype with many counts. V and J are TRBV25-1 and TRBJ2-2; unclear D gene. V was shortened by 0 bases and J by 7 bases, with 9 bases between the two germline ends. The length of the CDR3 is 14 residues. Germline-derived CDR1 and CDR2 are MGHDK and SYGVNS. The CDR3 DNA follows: TGTGCCAGCAGTGAATATATGGGTCACGGGGAGCTGTTTTTT. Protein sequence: CASSEYMGHGELFF. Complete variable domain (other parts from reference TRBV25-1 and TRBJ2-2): EADIYQTPRYLVIGTGKKITLECSQTMGHDKMYWYQQDPGMELHLIHYSYGVNSTEKGDLSSESTVSRIRTEHFPLTLESARPSHTSQYLCASSEYMGHGELFFGEGSRLTVL.

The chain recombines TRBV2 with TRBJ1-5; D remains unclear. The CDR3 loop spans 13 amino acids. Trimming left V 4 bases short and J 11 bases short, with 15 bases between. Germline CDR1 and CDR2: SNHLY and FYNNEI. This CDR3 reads CASSGAVQETQHF. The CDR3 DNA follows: TGTGCCAGCAGTGGAGCGGTACAAGAGACCCAGCATTTT.

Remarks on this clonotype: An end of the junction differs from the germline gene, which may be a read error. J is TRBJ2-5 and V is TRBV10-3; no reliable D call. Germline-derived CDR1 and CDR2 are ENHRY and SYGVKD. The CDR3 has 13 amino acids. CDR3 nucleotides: TGTGCCAGCAGTAAACGGGACCAAGAGACCCAGTACTTC. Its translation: CASSKRDQETQYF.

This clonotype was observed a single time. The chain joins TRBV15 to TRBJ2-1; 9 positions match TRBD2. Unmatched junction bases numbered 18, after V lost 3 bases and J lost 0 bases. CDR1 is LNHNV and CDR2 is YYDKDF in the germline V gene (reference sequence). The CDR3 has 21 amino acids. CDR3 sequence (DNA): TGTGCCACCAGCAGGACGTTTTCGGGACTAGCAGGAGGGCCCTCCTACAATGAGCAGTTCTTC. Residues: CATSRTFSGLAGGPSYNEQFF.

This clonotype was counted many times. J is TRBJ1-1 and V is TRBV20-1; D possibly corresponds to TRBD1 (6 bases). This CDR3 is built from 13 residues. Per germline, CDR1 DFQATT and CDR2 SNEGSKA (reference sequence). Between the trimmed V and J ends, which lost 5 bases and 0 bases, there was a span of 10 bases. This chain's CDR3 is CSAGDNMNTEAFF. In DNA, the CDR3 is TGCAGTGCTGGGGACAATATGAACACTGAAGCTTTCTTT.